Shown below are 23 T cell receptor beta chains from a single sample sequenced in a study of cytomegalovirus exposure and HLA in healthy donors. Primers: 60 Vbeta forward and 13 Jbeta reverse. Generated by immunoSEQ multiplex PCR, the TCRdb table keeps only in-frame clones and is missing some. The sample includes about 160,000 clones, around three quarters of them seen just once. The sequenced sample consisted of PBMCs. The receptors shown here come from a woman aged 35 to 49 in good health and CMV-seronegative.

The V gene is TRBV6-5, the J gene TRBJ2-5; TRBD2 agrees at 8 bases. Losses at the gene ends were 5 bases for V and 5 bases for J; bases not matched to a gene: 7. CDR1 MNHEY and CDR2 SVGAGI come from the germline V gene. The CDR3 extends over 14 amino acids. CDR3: CASSERAGDETQYF. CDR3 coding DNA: TGTGCCAGCAGTGAACGAGCGGGGGACGAGACCCAGTACTTC.

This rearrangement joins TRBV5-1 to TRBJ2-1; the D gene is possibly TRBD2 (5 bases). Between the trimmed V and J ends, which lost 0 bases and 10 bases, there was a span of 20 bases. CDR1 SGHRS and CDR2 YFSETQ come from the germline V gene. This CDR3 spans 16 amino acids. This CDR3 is CASSLGGRADHGEQFF. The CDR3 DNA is TGCGCCAGCAGCTTGGGCGGCAGAGCGGACCATGGGGAGCAGTTCTTC.

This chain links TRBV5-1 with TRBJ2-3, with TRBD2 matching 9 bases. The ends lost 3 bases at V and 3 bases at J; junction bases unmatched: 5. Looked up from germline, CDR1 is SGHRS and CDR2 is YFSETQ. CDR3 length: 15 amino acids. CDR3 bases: TGCGCCAGCAGCTCGATTCTAGCGGGAACAGATACGCAGTATTTT. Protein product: CASSSILAGTDTQYF.

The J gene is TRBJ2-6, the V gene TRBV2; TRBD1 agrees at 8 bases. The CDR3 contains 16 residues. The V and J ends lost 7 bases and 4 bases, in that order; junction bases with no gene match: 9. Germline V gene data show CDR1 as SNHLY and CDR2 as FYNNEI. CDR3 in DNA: TGTGCCAGCACCGAGGACAGGGTGTTAGGGGCCAACGTCCTGACTTTC. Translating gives CASTEDRVLGANVLTF.

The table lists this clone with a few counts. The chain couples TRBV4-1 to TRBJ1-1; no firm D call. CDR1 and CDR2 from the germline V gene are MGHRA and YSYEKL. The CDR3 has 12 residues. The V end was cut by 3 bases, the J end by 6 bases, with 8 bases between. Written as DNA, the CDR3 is TGCGCCAGCAGCCATTTTGACTCTGAAGCTTTCTTT. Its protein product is CASSHFDSEAFF.

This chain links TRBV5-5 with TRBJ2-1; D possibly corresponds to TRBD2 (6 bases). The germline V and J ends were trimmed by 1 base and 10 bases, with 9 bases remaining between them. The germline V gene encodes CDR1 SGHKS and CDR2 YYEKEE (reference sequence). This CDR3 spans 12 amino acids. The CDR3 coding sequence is TGTGCCAGCAGCTTGATTGCGGGGGAGCAGTTCTTC. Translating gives CASSLIAGEQFF.

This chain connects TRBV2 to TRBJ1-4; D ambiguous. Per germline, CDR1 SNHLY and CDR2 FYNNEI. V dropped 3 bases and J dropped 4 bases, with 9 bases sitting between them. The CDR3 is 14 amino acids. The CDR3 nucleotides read TGTGCCAGCAGTGACGGTTCTGGTAATGAAAAACTGTTTTTT. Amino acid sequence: CASSDGSGNEKLFF.

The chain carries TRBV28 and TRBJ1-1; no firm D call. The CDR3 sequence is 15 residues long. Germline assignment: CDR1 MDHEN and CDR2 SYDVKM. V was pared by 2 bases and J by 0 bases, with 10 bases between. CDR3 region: CASSLERELNTEAFF. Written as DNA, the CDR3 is TGTGCCAGCAGTTTAGAGAGGGAACTGAACACTGAAGCTTTCTTT. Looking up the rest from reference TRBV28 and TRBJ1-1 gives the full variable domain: DVKVTQSSRYLVKRTGEKVFLECVQDMDHENMFWYRQDPGLGLRLIYFSYDVKMKEKGDIPEGYSVSREKKERFSLILESASTNQTSMYLCASSLERELNTEAFFGQGTRLTVV.

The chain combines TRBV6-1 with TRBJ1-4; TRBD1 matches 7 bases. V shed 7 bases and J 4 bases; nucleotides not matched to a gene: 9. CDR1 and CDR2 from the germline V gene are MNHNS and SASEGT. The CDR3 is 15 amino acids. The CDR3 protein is CASIYRQGFNEKLFF. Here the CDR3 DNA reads TGTGCCAGCATCTACAGACAGGGATTTAATGAAAAACTGTTTTTT.

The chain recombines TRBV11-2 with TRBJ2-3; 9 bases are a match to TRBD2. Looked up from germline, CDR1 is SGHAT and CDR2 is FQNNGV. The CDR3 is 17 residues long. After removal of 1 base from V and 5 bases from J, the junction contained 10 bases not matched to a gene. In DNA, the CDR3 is TGTGCCAGCAGCTTAGCGGGTCCGGGCGGGGGGGTAGATACGCAGTATTTT. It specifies CASSLAGPGGGVDTQYF.

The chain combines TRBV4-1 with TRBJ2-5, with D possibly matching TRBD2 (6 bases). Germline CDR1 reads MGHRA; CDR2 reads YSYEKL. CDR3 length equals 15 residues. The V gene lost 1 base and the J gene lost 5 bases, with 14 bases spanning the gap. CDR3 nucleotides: TGCGCCAGCAGCCAAGTGGGCGGGGACGGGGAGACCCAGTACTTC. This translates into CASSQVGGDGETQYF.

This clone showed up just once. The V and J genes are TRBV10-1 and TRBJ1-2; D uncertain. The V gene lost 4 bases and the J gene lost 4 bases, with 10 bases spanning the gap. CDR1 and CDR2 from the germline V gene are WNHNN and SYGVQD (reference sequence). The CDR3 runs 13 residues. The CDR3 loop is CASSAGPTYGYTF. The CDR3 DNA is TGCGCCAGCAGTGCTGGGCCCACCTATGGCTACACCTTC.

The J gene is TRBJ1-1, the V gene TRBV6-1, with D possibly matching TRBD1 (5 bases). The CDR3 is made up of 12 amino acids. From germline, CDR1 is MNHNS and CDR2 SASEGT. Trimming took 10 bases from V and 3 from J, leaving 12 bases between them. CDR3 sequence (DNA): TGTGCCACCAACCGGGGGGACACTGAAGCTTTCTTT. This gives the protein CATNRGDTEAFF.

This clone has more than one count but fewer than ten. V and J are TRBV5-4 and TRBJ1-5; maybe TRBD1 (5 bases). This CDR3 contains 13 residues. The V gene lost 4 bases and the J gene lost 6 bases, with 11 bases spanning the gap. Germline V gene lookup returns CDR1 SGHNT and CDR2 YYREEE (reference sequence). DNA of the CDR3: TGTGCCAGCAGCAGGGACTCTAGTCAGCCCCAGCATTTT. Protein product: CASSRDSSQPQHF.

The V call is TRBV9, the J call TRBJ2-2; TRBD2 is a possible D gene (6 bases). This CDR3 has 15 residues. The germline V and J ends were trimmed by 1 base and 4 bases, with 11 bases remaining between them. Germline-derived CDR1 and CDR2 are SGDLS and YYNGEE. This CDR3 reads CASSVILAPTGELFF. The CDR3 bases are TGTGCCAGCAGCGTAATACTAGCACCCACCGGGGAGCTGTTTTTT.

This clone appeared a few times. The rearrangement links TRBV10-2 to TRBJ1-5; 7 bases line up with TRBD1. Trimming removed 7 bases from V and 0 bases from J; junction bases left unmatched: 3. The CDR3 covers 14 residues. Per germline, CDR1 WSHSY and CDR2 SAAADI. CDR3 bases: TGCGCCAGCACTGACAGGGCTAGCAATCAGCCCCAGCATTTT. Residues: CASTDRASNQPQHF.

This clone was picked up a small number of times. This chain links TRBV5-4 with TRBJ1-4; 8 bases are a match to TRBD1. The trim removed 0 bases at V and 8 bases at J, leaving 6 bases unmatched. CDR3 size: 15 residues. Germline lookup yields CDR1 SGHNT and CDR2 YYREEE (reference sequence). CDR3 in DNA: TGTGCCAGCAGCTTGGCCCAGGGGGCAGGGGAAAAACTGTTTTTT. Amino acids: CASSLAQGAGEKLFF. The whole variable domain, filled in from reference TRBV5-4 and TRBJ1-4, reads ETGVTQSPTHLIKTRGQQVTLRCSSQSGHNTVSWYQQALGQGPQFIFQYYREEENGRGNFPPRFSGLQFPNYSSELNVNALELDDSALYLCASSLAQGAGEKLFFGSGTQLSVL.

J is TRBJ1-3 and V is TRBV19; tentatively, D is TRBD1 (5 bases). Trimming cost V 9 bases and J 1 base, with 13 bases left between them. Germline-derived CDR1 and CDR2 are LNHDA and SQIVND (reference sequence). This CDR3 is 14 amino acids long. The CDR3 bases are TGTGCCAGCAGGGACTTTAGATCTGGAAACACCATATATTTT. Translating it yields CASRDFRSGNTIYF.

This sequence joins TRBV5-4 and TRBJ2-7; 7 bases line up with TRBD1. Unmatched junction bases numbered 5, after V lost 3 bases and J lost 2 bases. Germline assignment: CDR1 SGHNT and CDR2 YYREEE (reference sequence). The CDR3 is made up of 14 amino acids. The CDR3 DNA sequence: TGTGCCAGCAGCTCCACCGGGACAGCCTACGAGCAGTACTTC. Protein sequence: CASSSTGTAYEQYF.

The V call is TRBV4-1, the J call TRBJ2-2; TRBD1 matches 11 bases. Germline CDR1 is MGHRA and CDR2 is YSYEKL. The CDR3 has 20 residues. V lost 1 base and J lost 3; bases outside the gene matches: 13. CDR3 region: CASSQVWSLRGQGDTGELFF. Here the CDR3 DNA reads TGCGCCAGCAGCCAAGTTTGGTCCCTCAGGGGACAGGGGGACACCGGGGAGCTGTTTTTT.

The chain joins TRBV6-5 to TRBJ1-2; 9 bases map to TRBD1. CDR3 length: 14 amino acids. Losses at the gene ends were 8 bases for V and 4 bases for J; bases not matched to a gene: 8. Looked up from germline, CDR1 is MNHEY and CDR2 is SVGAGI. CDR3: CASGATGGFYGYTF. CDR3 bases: TGTGCCAGCGGAGCGACAGGGGGTTTCTATGGCTACACCTTC.

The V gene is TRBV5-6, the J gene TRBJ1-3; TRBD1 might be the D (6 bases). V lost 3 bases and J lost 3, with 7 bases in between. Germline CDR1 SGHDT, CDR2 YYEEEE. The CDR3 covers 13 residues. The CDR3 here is CASSWDIGNTIYF. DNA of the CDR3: TGTGCCAGCAGCTGGGACATTGGAAACACCATATATTTT.

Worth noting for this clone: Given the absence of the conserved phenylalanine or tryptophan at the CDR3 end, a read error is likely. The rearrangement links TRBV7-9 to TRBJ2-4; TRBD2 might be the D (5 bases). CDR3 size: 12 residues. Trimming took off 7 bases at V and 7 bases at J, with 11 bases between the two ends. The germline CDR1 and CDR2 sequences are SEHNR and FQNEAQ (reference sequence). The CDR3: CASTPGSNIQYL. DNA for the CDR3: TGTGCCAGCACCCCGGGGTCGAACATTCAGTACCTC.